Listed here are 24 T cell receptor beta chains from one sample, sequenced in a study of T cells after posttransplantation cyclophosphamide. The data were produced by immunoSEQ multiplex PCR, yet TCRdb's version contains in-frame clones alone and is incomplete. Of 45,000 to 65,000 clones listed, about 86% are singletons. Sequencing was carried out using PBMCs. The origin of the receptors is a man under 40 with a blood cancer, CMV-positive, and with a related stem cell donor.

This sequence joins TRBV15 and TRBJ1-2; tentative D call: TRBD1 (6 bases). The V gene lost 0 bases and the J gene lost 4 bases, with 6 bases spanning the gap. This CDR3 has 13 amino acids. The germline CDR1 and CDR2 sequences are LNHNV and YYDKDF (reference sequence). CDR3 nucleotides: TGTGCCACCAGCAGAGACAGGGGCTATGGCTACACCTTC. This codes for CATSRDRGYGYTF. Full variable domain (outside the CDR3, taken from reference TRBV15 and TRBJ1-2): DAMVIQNPRYQVTQFGKPVTLSCSQTLNHNVMYWYQQKSSQAPKLLFHYYDKDFNNEADTPDNFQSRRPNTSFCFLDIRSPGLGDTAMYLCATSRDRGYGYTFGSGTRLTVV.

The chain is built from TRBV30 and TRBJ1-2; D is unresolved. The CDR3 contains 13 residues. Trimming stripped 0 bases from V and 4 bases from J, with 9 bases between. Germline-derived CDR1 and CDR2 are GTSNPN and SVGIG (reference sequence). The DNA of the CDR3 is TGTGCCTGGAGTGTTTCACAAAGCTATGGCTACACCTTC. This encodes CAWSVSQSYGYTF.

This clone was seen a handful of times. The V call is TRBV4-2, the J call TRBJ2-7; 11 bases map to TRBD1. Per germline, CDR1 LGHNA and CDR2 YNFKEQ. The CDR3 has 15 amino acids. The junction had 7 bases not matched to a gene; V was cut back by 3 bases and J by 6 bases. This CDR3 reads CASSQTGTGGSEQYF. CDR3 nucleotide sequence: TGTGCCAGCAGCCAGACCGGGACAGGGGGTAGCGAGCAGTACTTC.

The chain combines TRBV7-2 with TRBJ2-3, with a weak D call TRBD2 (6 bases). From germline, CDR1 is SGHTA and CDR2 FQGNSA. This CDR3 is 16 amino acids long. V was shortened by 11 bases and J by 2 bases, with 23 bases between the two germline ends. The CDR3 DNA follows: TGTGCCGGCCGAGGCGCGAGCGGGCGAAACACAGATACGCAGTATTTT. Protein: CAGRGASGRNTDTQYF. Looking up the rest from reference TRBV7-2 and TRBJ2-3 gives the full variable domain: GAGVSQSPSNKVTEKGKDVELRCDPISGHTALYWYRQSLGQGLEFLIYFQGNSAPDKSGLPSDRFSAERTGGSVSTLTIQRTQQEDSAVYLCAGRGASGRNTDTQYFGPGTRLTVL.

DNA for the CDR3: TGTGCTAGTGGGAAGGGACAGGGGGAGGGAGCTTTCTTT. It encodes CASGKGQGEGAFF. The rearrangement links TRBV12-5 to TRBJ1-1; 11 bases match TRBD1. The CDR3 spans 13 residues. With V trimmed by 6 bases and J by 10 bases, 7 bases remained unmatched. From germline, CDR1 is LGHNT and CDR2 FRNRAP.

This chain connects TRBV4-2 to TRBJ2-1; 8 nucleotides line up with TRBD2. CDR3 length: 12 residues. V lost 0 bases and J lost 16; bases outside the gene matches: 5. Germline CDR1 is LGHNA and CDR2 is YNFKEQ. The CDR3 region is CASSQDGLAHFF. CDR3 DNA sequence: TGTGCCAGCAGCCAAGACGGACTAGCTCATTTCTTC.

This clone came up once. This rearrangement joins TRBV19 to TRBJ2-7; D uncertain. V was clipped by 3 bases and J by 1 base, with 7 bases between them. Germline CDR1 LNHDA, CDR2 SQIVND (reference sequence). The CDR3 contains 13 residues. This CDR3 reads CASSIPSSYEQYF. CDR3 bases: TGTGCCAGTAGTATCCCCTCTTCCTACGAGCAGTACTTC.

The gene calls are TRBV30 and TRBJ1-1, with 9 bases aligning to TRBD1. Trimming took 4 bases from V and 13 from J; bases not matched to a gene: 13. This CDR3 region has 13 residues. Germline V gene data show CDR1 as GTSNPN and CDR2 as SVGIG (reference sequence). The DNA of the CDR3 is TGTGCCTGGATGCGTTGGGGGGACAGGGAGGGTTTCTTT. Amino acids: CAWMRWGDREGFF. Full variable domain (outside the CDR3, taken from reference TRBV30 and TRBJ1-1): SQTIHQWPATLVQPVGSPLSLECTVEGTSNPNLYWYRQAAGRGLQLLFYSVGIGQISSEVPQNLSASRPQDRQFILSSKKLLLSDSGFYLCAWMRWGDREGFFGQGTRLTVV.

This clone was observed a single time. This rearrangement joins TRBV30 to TRBJ2-7; 7 positions agree with TRBD1. Germline V gives CDR1 GTSNPN, CDR2 SVGIG (reference sequence). There are 12 residues in the CDR3. The CDR3 coding sequence is TGTGGAGGGGAGAGGGGGCTAGGCGAGCAGTACTTC. It yields the protein CGGERGLGEQYF.

The chain links TRBV2 to TRBJ2-7; 9 bases are a match to TRBD1. The V gene end was trimmed by 3 bases and the J gene end by 4 bases; junction bases not matched to a gene: 7. Germline V gene data show CDR1 as SNHLY and CDR2 as FYNNEI. This CDR3 has 15 amino acids. This CDR3 reads CASSEGQGTRYEQYF. In DNA form, the CDR3 reads TGTGCCAGCAGTGAGGGACAGGGTACCAGATACGAGCAGTACTTC.

The rearrangement uses TRBV19 and TRBJ2-7, with TRBD1 identical over 12 bases. This CDR3 contains 15 residues. Germline loops: CDR1 LNHDA, CDR2 SQIVND (reference sequence). V was clipped by 0 bases and J by 6 bases; unmatched bases: 3. This CDR3 reads CASSIEGQGASEQYF. CDR3 DNA: TGTGCCAGTAGTATAGAGGGACAGGGGGCCAGCGAGCAGTACTTC.

This sequence joins TRBV7-9 and TRBJ2-7; TRBD2 aligns across 13 bases. The CDR3 contains 15 residues. J gave up 6 bases and V 5 bases, and 7 bases lay outside the gene matches. Germline CDR1 SEHNR, CDR2 FQNEAQ (reference sequence). This CDR3 is CASSRGTSGTSEQYF. The CDR3 bases are TGTGCCAGCAGCCGCGGGACTAGCGGGACGAGCGAGCAGTACTTC.

The V gene is TRBV7-2, the J gene TRBJ1-2; 10 positions match TRBD1. Trimming cost V 5 bases and J 7 bases; bases outside gene matches: 16. The CDR3 is 17 amino acids. Germline values: CDR1 SGHTA, CDR2 FQGNSA. The CDR3 region is CASSLSDRGALLGGYTF. In DNA form, the CDR3 reads TGTGCCAGCAGCCTATCGGACAGGGGGGCTCTATTGGGTGGCTACACCTTC.

This clone has a handful of counts. The chain recombines TRBV7-9 with TRBJ2-7; 7 bases fit TRBD2. This CDR3 has 14 residues. V trimming: 3 bases; J trimming: 5 bases; junction bases outside the gene matches: 7. Germline lookup yields CDR1 SEHNR and CDR2 FQNEAQ (reference sequence). The DNA of the CDR3 is TGTGCCAGCAGCTTTACCGGGAGGTTCGACGAGCAGTACTTC. It specifies CASSFTGRFDEQYF.

This clone was recorded once. This chain connects TRBV2 to TRBJ2-1; TRBD1 is a possible D gene (5 bases). Germline V gives CDR1 SNHLY, CDR2 FYNNEI. Trimming left V 4 bases short and J 15 bases short, with 16 bases between. The CDR3 consists of 12 residues. The CDR3 sequence: CASSVSLAGWFF. CDR3 DNA sequence: TGTGCCAGCAGTGTTTCGCTGGCAGGGTGGTTCTTC.

The V call is TRBV7-7, the J call TRBJ2-5; 11 bases align to TRBD2. This CDR3 contains 14 residues. Losses at the gene ends were 6 bases for V and 3 bases for J; bases not matched to a gene: 3. Germline assignment: CDR1 SSHAT and CDR2 FNYEAQ (reference sequence). Here the CDR3 DNA reads TGTGCCAGCAGTTCTAGCGGGAGGAAAGAGACCCAGTACTTC. Its protein is CASSSSGRKETQYF.

The chain joins TRBV5-1 to TRBJ2-1; the match to TRBD2 covers 12 bases. In germline, CDR1 is SGHRS, CDR2 YFSETQ. The CDR3 extends over 17 amino acids. J gave up 8 bases and V 1 base, and 10 bases lay outside the gene matches. CDR3 sequence (DNA): TGCGCCAGCAGCTTGACACCTAGCGGGAGGGCTAGGGATGAGCAGTTCTTC. Its protein product is CASSLTPSGRARDEQFF.

The chain is built from TRBV7-3 and TRBJ2-6; the D is unclear. Germline V gene lookup returns CDR1 SGHTA and CDR2 FQGTGA. CDR3 length: 18 residues. V shed 1 base and J shed 2 bases, with 15 bases lying between them. The CDR3 DNA follows: TGTGCCAGCAGCTTAAGGGCCCCAGGTCCGACTGGGGCCAACGTCCTGACTTTC. It specifies CASSLRAPGPTGANVLTF.

This clone was detected a few times. V gene TRBV2 combines with J gene TRBJ1-5, with D unresolved. The CDR3 is 13 amino acids. Trimming removed 1 base at V and 11 bases at J, with 12 bases between. Germline V gene lookup returns CDR1 SNHLY and CDR2 FYNNEI. The CDR3 sequence: CASSEDRGWAQHF. CDR3 nucleotide sequence: TGTGCCAGCAGTGAAGATCGGGGATGGGCCCAGCATTTT.

The chain couples TRBV5-6 to TRBJ1-3; possibly TRBD1 for D (6 bases). CDR3 length equals 15 residues. Germline-derived CDR1 and CDR2 are SGHDT and YYEEEE. V lost 4 bases and J 4 bases, leaving 15 bases between the germline ends. CDR3 sequence reads: CASSRPTGSGNTIYF. CDR3 sequence (DNA): TGTGCCAGCAGCCGGCCTACAGGGTCAGGAAACACCATATATTTT.

This chain uses TRBV10-3 with TRBJ2-3, with TRBD1 identical over 11 bases. Germline loops: CDR1 ENHRY, CDR2 SYGVKD. Trimming cost V 11 bases and J 3 bases; bases outside gene matches: 4. The CDR3 has 13 residues. Here the CDR3 DNA reads TGTGCCGGAGGGACAGGGGGGACAGATACGCAGTATTTT. Its protein product is CAGGTGGTDTQYF.

The chain joins TRBV4-1 to TRBJ2-1; TRBD2 matches 7 bases. Germline V gene lookup returns CDR1 MGHRA and CDR2 YSYEKL. The CDR3 consists of 15 residues. V trimming: 2 bases; J trimming: 7 bases; junction bases outside the gene matches: 8. The CDR3 sequence is CASSQSSRERNEQFF. The CDR3 region has the DNA TGCGCCAGCAGCCAATCCTCGCGGGAGCGAAATGAGCAGTTCTTC.

The V and J genes are TRBV7-8 and TRBJ2-7, with D possibly matching TRBD1 (6 bases). V was trimmed by 3 bases and J by 0 bases, leaving 9 bases between them. The CDR3 loop spans 14 amino acids. Germline V gene lookup returns CDR1 SGHVS and CDR2 FQNEAQ. CDR3 coding DNA: TGTGCCAGCAGCTTCAGACAGGACTCCTACGAGCAGTACTTC. Amino acid sequence: CASSFRQDSYEQYF. Combining the CDR3 with reference TRBV7-8 and TRBJ2-7 gives the whole variable domain GAGVSQSPRYKVAKRGQDVALRCDPISGHVSLFWYQQALGQGPEFLTYFQNEAQLDKSGLPSDRFFAERPEGSVSTLKIQRTQQEDSAVYLCASSFRQDSYEQYFGPGTRLTVT.

The chain employs TRBV11-1 and TRBJ2-7; a possible D gene is TRBD2 (5 bases). From germline, CDR1 is SGHAT and CDR2 FQDESV (reference sequence). This CDR3 spans 15 amino acids. Trimming left V 1 base short and J 5 bases short, with 15 bases between. The CDR3 reads CASSLGPAGLNEQYF. The DNA for the CDR3 is TGTGCCAGCAGCTTAGGACCTGCAGGACTCAACGAGCAGTACTTC.